This TCR beta chain was identified in a study of CD8 T cells in Susac syndrome. Germline V gene lookup returns CDR1 SGDLS and CDR2 YYNGEE. V lost 3 bases to trimming and J lost 3 bases; unmatched junction nucleotides: 4. The CDR3 is 14 amino acids. A quantity of about 0.45 to 1 ug RNA underwent reverse transcription using random hexamers. Using its own MiXCR run on the immunoSEQ multiplex PCR reads, TCRdb lists one record per CDR3 protein. The sample lists some 100,000 distinct CDR3 sequences; about 93% were seen once. The rearrangement links TRBV9 to TRBJ2-7; TRBD1 matches 9 bases. This receptor was obtained from a human donor in good health. Sequencing used CD4+ T cells from PBMCs. The CDR3 DNA is TGTGCCAGCAGCGAGAGGACAGGGGTCTACGAGCAGTACTTC. This sequence encodes CASSERTGVYEQYF.